The clone carrying this TCR beta chain was recorded a few times. The antigen is not known. This specimen comes from a study of regulatory T cells in long-lasting Graves disease. Study-wide findings and caveats: Persistent Graves' patients showed reduced TCR diversity versus newly diagnosed patients.

Building the TCR beta libraries relied on iRepertoire HTBI primers, and CDR3 regions underwent Arm-PCR. TCRdb used MiXCR to reprocess the multiplex PCR reads, holding one entry per CDR3 protein. The table lists under 450,000 distinct CDR3 sequences, 23% of them singletons. This CDR3 region has 15 residues. V lost 0 bases and J 0 bases, leaving 8 bases between the germline ends. Germline V gives CDR1 MNHEY, CDR2 SVGEGT. The time point was: persistent/refractory GD, antithyroid drugs over 5 years with positive TRAb. The TCR library was made from RNA that had been extracted from PBMCs in TRIzol. This specimen was peripheral blood mononuclear cells (PBMCs), taken when the disease was refractory, from a patient treated with antithyroid drugs. The chain employs TRBV6-2 or TRBV6-3 and TRBJ2-5; D may match TRBD1 or TRBD2 (5 bases each). The source is a middle-aged woman with Graves disease. CDR3 protein: CASSYSRGDQETQYF. The CDR3 nucleotides read TGTGCCAGCAGTTACTCGAGAGGGGACCAAGAGACCCAGTACTTC.